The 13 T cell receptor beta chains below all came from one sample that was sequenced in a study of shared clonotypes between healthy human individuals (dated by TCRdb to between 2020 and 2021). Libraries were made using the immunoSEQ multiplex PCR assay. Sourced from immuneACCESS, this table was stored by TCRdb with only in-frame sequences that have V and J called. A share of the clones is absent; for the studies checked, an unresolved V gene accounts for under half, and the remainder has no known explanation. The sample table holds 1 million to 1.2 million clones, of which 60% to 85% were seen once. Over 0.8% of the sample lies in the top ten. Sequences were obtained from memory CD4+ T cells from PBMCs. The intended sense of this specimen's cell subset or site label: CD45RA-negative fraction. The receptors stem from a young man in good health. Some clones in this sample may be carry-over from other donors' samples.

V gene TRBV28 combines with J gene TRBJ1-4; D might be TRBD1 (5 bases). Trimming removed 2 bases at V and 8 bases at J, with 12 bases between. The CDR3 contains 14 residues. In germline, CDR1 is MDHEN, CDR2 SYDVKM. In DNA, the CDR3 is TGTGCCAGCAGTTTAAGATCAGGGTTCGAAAAACTGTTTTTT. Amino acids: CASSLRSGFEKLFF.

The chain's CDR3 is CASSLAEGRGASYEQYF. The CDR3 nucleotides are TGTGCCAGCAGCTTAGCTGAAGGTCGAGGCGCCTCCTACGAGCAGTACTTC. J is TRBJ2-7 and V is TRBV7-6; D gene unclear. Trimming removed 0 bases at V and 0 bases at J, with 15 bases between. Germline loops: CDR1 SGHVS, CDR2 FNYEAQ. This CDR3 is built from 17 residues. The full variable domain, rest sourced from reference TRBV7-6 and TRBJ2-7, is GAGVSQSPRYKVTKRGQDVALRCDPISGHVSLYWYRQALGQGPEFLTYFNYEAQQDKSGLPNDRFSAERPEGSISTLTIQRTEQRDSAMYRCASSLAEGRGASYEQYFGPGTRLTVT.

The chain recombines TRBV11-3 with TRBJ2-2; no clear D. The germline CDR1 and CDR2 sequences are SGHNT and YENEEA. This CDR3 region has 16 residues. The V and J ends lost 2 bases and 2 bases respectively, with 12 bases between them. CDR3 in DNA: TGTGCCAGCAGCTTAAGGTCCACACTAAACACCGGGGAGCTGTTTTTT. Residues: CASSLRSTLNTGELFF.

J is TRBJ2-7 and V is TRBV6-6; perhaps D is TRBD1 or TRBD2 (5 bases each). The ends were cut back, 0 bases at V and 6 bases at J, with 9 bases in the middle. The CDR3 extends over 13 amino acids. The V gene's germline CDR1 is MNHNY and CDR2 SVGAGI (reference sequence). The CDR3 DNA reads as TGTGCCAGCAGTTACTCCGGGGCCCTCGAGCAGTACTTC. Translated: CASSYSGALEQYF.

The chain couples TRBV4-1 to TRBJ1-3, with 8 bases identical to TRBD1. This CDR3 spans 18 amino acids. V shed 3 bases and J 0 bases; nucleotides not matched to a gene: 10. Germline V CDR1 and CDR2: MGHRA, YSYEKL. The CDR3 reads CASSQRQDRDPSGNTIYF. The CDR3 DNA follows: TGCGCCAGCAGCCAGAGACAGGACAGGGACCCCTCTGGAAACACCATATATTTT.

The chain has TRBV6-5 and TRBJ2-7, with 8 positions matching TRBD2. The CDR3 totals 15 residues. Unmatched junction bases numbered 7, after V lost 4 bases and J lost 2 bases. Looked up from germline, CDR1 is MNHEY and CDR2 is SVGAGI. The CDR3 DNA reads TGTGCCAGCAGTTCTAGCGGGCGGGGAACCTACGAGCAGTACTTC. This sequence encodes CASSSSGRGTYEQYF.

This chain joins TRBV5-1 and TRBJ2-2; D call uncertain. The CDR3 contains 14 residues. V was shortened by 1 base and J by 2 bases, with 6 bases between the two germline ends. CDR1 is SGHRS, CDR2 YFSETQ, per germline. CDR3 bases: TGCGCCAGCAGCTTGTCGGACAACACCGGGGAGCTGTTTTTT. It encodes CASSLSDNTGELFF. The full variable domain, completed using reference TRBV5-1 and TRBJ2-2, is KAGVTQTPRYLIKTRGQQVTLSCSPISGHRSVSWYQQTPGQGLQFLFEYFSETQRNKGNFPGRFSGRQFSNSRSEMNVSTLELGDSALYLCASSLSDNTGELFFGEGSRLTVL.

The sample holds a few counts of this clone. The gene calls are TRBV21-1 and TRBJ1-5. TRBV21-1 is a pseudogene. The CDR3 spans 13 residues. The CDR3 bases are TGTGCCAGCAGCAAAGTGGACAATCAGCCCCAGCATTTT. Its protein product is CASSKVDNQPQHF.

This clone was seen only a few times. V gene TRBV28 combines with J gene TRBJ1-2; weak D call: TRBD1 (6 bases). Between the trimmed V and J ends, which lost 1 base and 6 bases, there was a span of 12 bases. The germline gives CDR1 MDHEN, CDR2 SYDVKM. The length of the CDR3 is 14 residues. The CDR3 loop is CASSLYENRDGYTF. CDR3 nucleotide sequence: TGTGCCAGCAGTTTATACGAAAACAGGGATGGCTACACCTTC.

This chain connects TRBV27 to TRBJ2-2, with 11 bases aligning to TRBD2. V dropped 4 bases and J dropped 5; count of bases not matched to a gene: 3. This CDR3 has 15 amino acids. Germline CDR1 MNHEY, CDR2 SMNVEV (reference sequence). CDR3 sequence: CASSWGLADTGELFF. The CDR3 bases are TGTGCCAGCAGTTGGGGACTAGCGGATACCGGGGAGCTGTTTTTT.

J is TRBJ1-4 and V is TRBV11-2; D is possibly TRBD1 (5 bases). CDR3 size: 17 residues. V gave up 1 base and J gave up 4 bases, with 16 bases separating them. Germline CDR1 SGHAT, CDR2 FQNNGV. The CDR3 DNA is TGTGCCAGCAGCTTAGGCCTCCCCCGGGACGGTAATGAAAAACTGTTTTTT. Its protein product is CASSLGLPRDGNEKLFF.

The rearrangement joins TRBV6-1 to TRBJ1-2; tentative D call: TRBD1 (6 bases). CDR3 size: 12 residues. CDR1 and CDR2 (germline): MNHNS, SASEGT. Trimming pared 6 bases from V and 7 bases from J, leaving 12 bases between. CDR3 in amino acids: CASRSGVAGYTF. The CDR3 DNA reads TGTGCCAGCAGATCAGGGGTGGCTGGCTACACCTTC.

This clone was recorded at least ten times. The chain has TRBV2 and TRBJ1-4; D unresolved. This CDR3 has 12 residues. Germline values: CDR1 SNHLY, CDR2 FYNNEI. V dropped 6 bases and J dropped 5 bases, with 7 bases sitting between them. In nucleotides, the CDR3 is TGTGCCAGCAGATTCTTAAATGAAAAACTGTTTTTT. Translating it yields CASRFLNEKLFF.